The T cell receptor (beta chain) under discussion was sequenced for a study of a mutant IDH1 vaccine in newly diagnosed glioma. The repertoire was sequenced with immunoSEQ multiplex PCR; TCRdb's copy has only in-frame clones and lacks some. This sample carries around 25,000 clones, 65% to 80% of them seen once, and the ten largest clones take 7.2%. The time point here: week 5, during vaccination. With topical imiquimod, each dose of the vaccine consisted of 300 ug of mutant IDH1 20-mer peptide. The donors had new WHO grade 3 or 4 astrocytomas; these were IDH1-mutant and ATRX-lost. Concerning this clone itself: Its target is not known.

Points from the study as a whole: Seemingly, pseudoprogression had no relation to changes in the top peripheral T cell clonotypes.

This TCR came from a man between 35 and 55 years old with glioma. Some clones in this sample may be carry-over from other donors' samples. The sample here was PBMCs, taken from a glioma patient whose treatment included an IDH1 peptide vaccine.

CDR3 sequence: CASTPQGGGGYTF. CDR3 nucleotides: TGTGCCAGCACACCACAGGGGGGTGGGGGCTACACCTTC. The chain employs TRBV6-5 and TRBJ1-2, with 8 bases lining up with TRBD1. The germline gives CDR1 MNHEY, CDR2 SVGAGI. With 7 bases clipped from V and 8 bases from J, the junction kept 9 bases outside the gene matches. The length of the CDR3 is 13 residues.